A selection of T cell receptor beta chains follows, all from one sample in a study of T cell repertoires in cytomegalovirus infection. TCRdb called the reads again in MiXCR, with one record for every CDR3 protein. Of a few hundred thousand distinct CDR3 sequences in the sample, over 7.5% were seen once. Sequenced sample: PBMCs. Source of these receptors: a human donor in good health (CMV status not recorded). Some clones in this sample may be carry-over from other donors' samples. The CDR3 runs from the conserved cysteine through the conserved F or W. The size of a clone is reported for some rows only, either as once, few or many, or as a class for expanded clones.

J,length,size,V,CDR3
TRBJ2-1,16,few,TRBV10-3,CAISEPGTSSHNEQFF
TRBJ1-4,15,-,TRBV20-1,CSARDVGLTNEKLFF
TRBJ2-2,16,once,TRBV18,CASSPLTGTATGELFF
TRBJ2-1,14,many,TRBV7-2,CASSLGRGKGEQFF
TRBJ1-5,20,many,TRBV6-2/TRBV6-3,CASSSPRSTGGSGSNQPQHF
TRBJ2-5,15,many,TRBV15,CATSRGRTGGETQYF
TRBJ2-5,13,many,TRBV20-1,CSPKLPVQETQYF
TRBJ2-5,17,many,TRBV7-7,CASSLAPGQGGQETQYF
TRBJ2-2,14,-,TRBV20-1,CSARETGNTGELFF
TRBJ1-5,14,many,TRBV6-6,CASSYGGVGQPQHF
TRBJ1-2,14,-,TRBV7-2,CASSLGVQGYGYTF
TRBJ2-2,16,many,TRBV7-2,CASSPHRGSNTGELFF
TRBJ2-1,18,-,TRBV7-2,CASSLARLAGPIGNEQFF
TRBJ2-3,15,many,TRBV6-1,CASSEAPGSTDTQYF
TRBJ1-3,16,few,TRBV12-3/TRBV12-4,CASSFIGGPSGNTIYF
TRBJ2-7,14,few,TRBV20-1,CSASWTGRSYEQYF
TRBJ2-7,14,many,TRBV7-2,CASSLFTADYEQYF
TRBJ1-1,14,few,TRBV7-6,CASSSTWVGTEAFF
TRBJ1-5,13,few,TRBV28,CASSSGGTQPQHF
TRBJ2-1,15,many,TRBV27,CASRFAIRLYNEQFF
TRBJ1-5,12,-,TRBV28,CASSPPHQPQHF
TRBJ2-7,15,-,TRBV14,CASSQVYRDVGEQYF
TRBJ1-2,14,-,TRBV10-3,CAIRDRDGNKGYTF
TRBJ2-2,16,many,TRBV12-3/TRBV12-4,CASSLHARGNTGELFF
TRBJ2-7,13,-,TRBV20-1,CSAPGPSSYEQYF
TRBJ2-6,13,few,TRBV30,CAWRGAGANVLTF
TRBJ2-4,15,-,TRBV3-1,CASSPLGEAKNIQYF
TRBJ2-7,14,-,TRBV6-2/TRBV6-3,CATSHGLADYEQYF
TRBJ1-3,14,-,TRBV30,CAWAQGSSGNTIYF
TRBJ1-2,14,-,TRBV5-4,CASSTTRPNYGYTF
TRBJ1-2,15,-,TRBV6-5,CASSYRQTANYGYTF
TRBJ2-5,12,-,TRBV20-1,CSAPWGEETQYF
TRBJ2-5,15,many,TRBV7-2,CASSLIGAIQETQYF
TRBJ2-3,15,-,TRBV24-1,CATSDSIRSKDTQYF
TRBJ2-1,14,-,TRBV12-3/TRBV12-4,CASSSLEFGNEQFF
TRBJ2-1,15,few,TRBV7-3,CASSTPGLATNEQFF
TRBJ2-7,15,many,TRBV6-2/TRBV6-3,CASSRGGQGEYEQYF
TRBJ1-1,14,few,TRBV10-3,CAIKGQGAKAEAFF
TRBJ2-2,14,many,TRBV6-6,CASSYGGLVGELFF
TRBJ2-2,15,few,TRBV28,CASTQLLKYTGELFF
TRBJ1-1,12,-,TRBV20-1,CSATLGNTEAFF
TRBJ2-1,15,many,TRBV27,CASSPDEGWVGEQFF
TRBJ2-1,17,few,TRBV5-6,CASSATPGLAVYNEQFF
TRBJ2-1,17,-,TRBV7-6,CASSLGAGTGVGNEQFF
TRBJ2-3,13,-,TRBV27,CASRSGLTDTQYF
TRBJ1-1,11,-,TRBV6-2/TRBV6-3,CARRDRAPAFF
TRBJ1-2,15,-,TRBV6-1,CASRDWDRGNYGYTF
TRBJ2-7,15,-,TRBV12-3/TRBV12-4,CASSTIAGSSYEQYF
TRBJ1-4,13,-,TRBV19,CASSTYSVEKLFF
TRBJ2-1,15,few,TRBV7-2,CASSLSGREYNEQFF